This paragraph covers one TCR beta chain sequence. This CDR3 comprises 14 residues. Germline CDR1 is SGHVS and CDR2 is FQNEAQ. V shed 2 bases and J 5 bases; nucleotides not matched to a gene: 5. The record originates from a study of shared clonotypes between healthy human individuals. Study as a whole: Plates per donor: three CD4 naive, three CD4 memory, two CD8 naive, one CD8 memory.

Data came from immunoSEQ multiplex PCR; TCRdb stores just in-frame clones and leaves some out. The sample lists 900,000 to 1,200,000 clones; 78% were seen once. The TCR was taken from a man between 18 and 29 years old in good health. Some clones in this sample may be carry-over from other donors' samples. This rearrangement joins TRBV7-8 to TRBJ1-1, with 7 bases that match TRBD1. The source material was memory CD4+ T cells from PBMCs. Specified subset: CD45RA-negative fraction. The CDR3 DNA is TGTGCCAGCAGCTTACGAAGGGGGCAAACTGAAGCTTTCTTT. Protein: CASSLRRGQTEAFF.